What follows are 5 T cell receptor beta chains derived from one specimen sequenced in a study of T cell changes during pregnancy in multiple sclerosis. Using immunoSEQ multiplex PCR, the repertoire was profiled, and TCRdb retains in-frame clones only, with some absent. The table has 84,000 or so clones, 85% to 95% seen once; the top ten hold 2% to 2.5%. The sample consisted of peripheral blood, taken in the third trimester of pregnancy. The source of these receptors is a female donor with multiple sclerosis, enrolled in a pregnancy study.

The V gene is TRBV10-1, the J gene TRBJ2-1; 10 bases are a match to TRBD2. Germline loops: CDR1 WNHNN, CDR2 SYGVQD (reference sequence). The CDR3 spans 13 residues. J lost 7 bases, V lost 6 bases, and 3 bases had no gene match. The CDR3 spells CASSLAGDNEQFF. The CDR3, as DNA: TGCGCCAGCAGCCTAGCGGGGGATAATGAGCAGTTCTTC.

The chain links TRBV10-2 to TRBJ1-3; D unclear. CDR3 length: 17 amino acids. V dropped 8 bases and J dropped 2 bases, with 22 bases sitting between them. Germline V gives CDR1 WSHSY, CDR2 SAAADI. The CDR3 bases are TGCGCCAGCTCAGCGGCGGTCCGTCGCCCAACTGGAAACACCATATATTTT. Translating it yields CASSAAVRRPTGNTIYF.

The rearrangement joins TRBV5-4 to TRBJ2-5, with D perhaps matching TRBD1 (7 bases). Germline values: CDR1 SGHNT, CDR2 YYREEE (reference sequence). The CDR3 is made up of 14 amino acids. V was pared by 4 bases and J by 5 bases, with 15 bases between. The DNA of the CDR3 is TGTGCCAGCAGCGGGGGGACAGACAGGGAGACCCAGTACTTC. Translation gives CASSGGTDRETQYF.

The V call is TRBV13, the J call TRBJ1-2; possible D gene TRBD1, 5 bases. The germline V gene has CDR1 PRHDT and CDR2 FYEKMQ (reference sequence). The CDR3 is 13 residues long. The V end was cut by 6 bases, the J end by 3 bases, with 11 bases between. This CDR3 reads CASSSDSDYGYTF. For the CDR3, the DNA is TGTGCCAGCAGTTCCGACAGCGACTATGGCTACACCTTC.

This chain joins TRBV29-1 and TRBJ1-1, with TRBD1 as a possible D gene (6 bases). Germline assignment: CDR1 SQVTM and CDR2 ANQGSEA. Deletions cut 8 bases from V and 0 bases from J, with 13 bases between. The CDR3 extends over 13 amino acids. The CDR3: CSPTGLLNTEAFF. The CDR3 nucleotides are TGCAGCCCTACAGGGCTCTTGAACACTGAAGCTTTCTTT.